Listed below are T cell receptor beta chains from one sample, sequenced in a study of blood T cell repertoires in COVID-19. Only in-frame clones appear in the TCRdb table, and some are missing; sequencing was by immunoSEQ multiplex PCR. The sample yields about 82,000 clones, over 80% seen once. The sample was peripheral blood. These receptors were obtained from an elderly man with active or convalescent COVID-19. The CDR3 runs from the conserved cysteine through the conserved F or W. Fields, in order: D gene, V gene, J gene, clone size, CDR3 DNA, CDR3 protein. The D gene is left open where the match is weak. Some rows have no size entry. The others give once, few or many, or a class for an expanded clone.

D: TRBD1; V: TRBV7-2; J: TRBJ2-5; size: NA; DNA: TGTGCCAGCAGCTCCCGGGACAGCCAAGAGACCCAGTACTTC; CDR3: CASSSRDSQETQYF
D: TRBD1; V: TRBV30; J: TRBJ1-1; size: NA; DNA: TGTGCCTGGAGTCTAGGACAGGGCACTGAAGCTTTCTTT; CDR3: CAWSLGQGTEAFF
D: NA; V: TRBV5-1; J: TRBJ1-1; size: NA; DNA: TGCGCCAGCAGCTTGGCGTTGGGGCTCCGACGCACTGAAGCTTTCTTT; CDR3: CASSLALGLRRTEAFF
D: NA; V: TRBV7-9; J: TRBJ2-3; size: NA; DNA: TGTGCCAGCAGCCGAGACAGACCTAGCACAGATACGCAGTATTTT; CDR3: CASSRDRPSTDTQYF
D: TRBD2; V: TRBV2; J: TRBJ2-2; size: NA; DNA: TGTGCCAGCAGCCTCACCGGGACTAGTACCGGGGAGCTGTTTTTT; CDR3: CASSLTGTSTGELFF
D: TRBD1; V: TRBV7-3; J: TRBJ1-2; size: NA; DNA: TGTGCCAGCAGCTCCAGTCCGGGACAGGGCGGCTACACCTTC; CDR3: CASSSSPGQGGYTF
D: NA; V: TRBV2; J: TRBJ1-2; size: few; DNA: TGTGCCAGCAGTGAGGTCCGCAGGGTGGGAGGCTACACCTTC; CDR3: CASSEVRRVGGYTF
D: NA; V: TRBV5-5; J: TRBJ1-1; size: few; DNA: TGTGCCAGCAGCTTTAACGCCGCGAGCACTGAAGCTTTCTTT; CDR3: CASSFNAASTEAFF
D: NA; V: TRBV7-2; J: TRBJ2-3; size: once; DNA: TGTGCCAGCAGCTCGAACGGGATCCTAGGGGATACGCAGTATTTT; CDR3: CASSSNGILGDTQYF
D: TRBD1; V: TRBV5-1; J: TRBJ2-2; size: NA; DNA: TGCGCCAGCAGTTTGGACAGGGTAGAAACCGGGGAGCTGTTTTTT; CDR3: CASSLDRVETGELFF
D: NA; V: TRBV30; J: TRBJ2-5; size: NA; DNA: TGTGCCTGGGATCAGGGGAGTCGAGAGACCCAGTACTTC; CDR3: CAWDQGSRETQYF
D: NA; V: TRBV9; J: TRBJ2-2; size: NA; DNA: TGTGCCAGCAGCGGGAGGGACAGGAACACCGGGGAGCTGTTTTTT; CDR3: CASSGRDRNTGELFF
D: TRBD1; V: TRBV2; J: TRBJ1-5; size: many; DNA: TGTGCCAGCAGGGCCCCGGACAGGGCGAATCAGCCCCAGCATTTT; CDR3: CASRAPDRANQPQHF
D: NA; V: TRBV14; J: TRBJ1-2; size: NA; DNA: TGTGCCAGCAGCCAAGGCCAGGTCAATAACTATGGCTACACCTTC; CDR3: CASSQGQVNNYGYTF
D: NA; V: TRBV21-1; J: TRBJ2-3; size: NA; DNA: TGTGCCAGCAGCAAAGCCCCTAGCTCTAATGGCACAGATACGCAGTATTTT; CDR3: CASSKAPSSNGTDTQYF